Below, 21 T cell receptor beta chains from the same sample are listed, as sequenced in a study of T cell changes during pregnancy in multiple sclerosis. Assay: immunoSEQ multiplex PCR; the TCRdb copy retains only in-frame clones and omits some. The repertoire includes more than 35,000 clones, 88% of them detected once, and approximately 5.8% sits in the top ten. This material consisted of CD8+ T cells from peripheral blood mononuclear cells, taken after pregnancy. These receptor sequences come from a female donor in good health, enrolled as a control in a pregnancy study.

The gene calls are TRBV30 and TRBJ1-5, with D possibly being TRBD1 (6 bases). The germline V gene encodes CDR1 GTSNPN and CDR2 SVGIG (reference sequence). The CDR3 has 15 amino acids. The ends were cut back, 1 base at V and 0 bases at J, with 10 bases in the middle. The CDR3 bases are TGTGCCTGGAGTGGAACAGGGTATAGCAATCAGCCCCAGCATTTT. Its translation is CAWSGTGYSNQPQHF. Using reference TRBV30 and TRBJ1-5 for the parts outside the CDR3, the full variable domain is SQTIHQWPATLVQPVGSPLSLECTVEGTSNPNLYWYRQAAGRGLQLLFYSVGIGQISSEVPQNLSASRPQDRQFILSSKKLLLSDSGFYLCAWSGTGYSNQPQHFGDGTRLSIL.

The V and J genes are TRBV7-9 and TRBJ1-1; 9 bases line up with TRBD1. The CDR3 spans 12 residues. V gave up 5 bases and J gave up 11 bases; unmatched junction bases: 6. Germline CDR1 and CDR2: SEHNR and FQNEAQ (reference sequence). CDR3 nucleotide sequence: TGTGCCAGCAGCCAAGGGACAGGGAGCGCTTTCTTT. Encoded protein: CASSQGTGSAFF. Supplemented by reference TRBV7-9 and TRBJ1-1, the full variable domain reads DTGVSQNPRHKITKRGQNVTFRCDPISEHNRLYWYRQTLGQGPEFLTYFQNEAQLEKSRLLSDRFSAERPKGSFSTLEIQRTEQGDSAMYLCASSQGTGSAFFGQGTRLTVV.

This rearrangement joins TRBV9 to TRBJ1-4, with D hard to call. V dropped 6 bases and J dropped 4 bases, with 10 bases sitting between them. Germline CDR1 reads SGDLS; CDR2 reads YYNGEE. This CDR3 spans 13 amino acids. The CDR3 loop is CASTTDNNEKLFF. CDR3 DNA sequence: TGTGCCAGCACCACAGACAATAATGAAAAACTGTTTTTT.

The chain recombines TRBV16 with TRBJ1-2, with a weak D call TRBD1 (5 bases). This CDR3 is 13 amino acids long. Trimming removed 7 bases from V and 4 bases from J, with 13 bases in between. CDR1 is KGHSY, CDR2 FQNENV, per germline. In DNA form, the CDR3 reads TGTGCCAGCATTAGTGGAGGGACCTATGGCTACACCTTC. This sequence encodes CASISGGTYGYTF.

The chain carries TRBV7-2 and TRBJ2-1, with 7 bases identical to TRBD1. Unmatched junction bases numbered 2, after V lost 3 bases and J lost 6 bases. The CDR3 contains 13 residues. The V gene's germline CDR1 is SGHTA and CDR2 FQGNSA. CDR3 residues: CASSFPGGNEQFF. CDR3 nucleotides: TGTGCCAGCAGCTTTCCAGGGGGCAATGAGCAGTTCTTC.

The chain recombines TRBV19 with TRBJ1-1; 8 nucleotides match TRBD1. The CDR3 has 17 amino acids. CDR1 and CDR2 (germline): LNHDA, SQIVND (reference sequence). The ends lost 3 bases at V and 0 bases at J; junction bases unmatched: 9. In DNA form, the CDR3 reads TGTGCCAGTAGTATCGGGGGACAGGTAATAATGAACACTGAAGCTTTCTTT. Its protein is CASSIGGQVIMNTEAFF.

This rearrangement joins TRBV21-1 to TRBJ2-5; the D segment call TRBD2 is taken from the table without a DNA check. TRBV21-1 is a recognized pseudogene. The CDR3 contains 18 residues. CDR3 in DNA: TGTGCCAGCAGCAAAGGGGGGAAACTAGCGGGGGGTGGAGAGACCCAGTACTTC. Its protein is CASSKGGKLAGGGETQYF.

The chain joins TRBV7-3 to TRBJ2-2; TRBD1 aligns across 10 bases. Germline assignment: CDR1 SGHTA and CDR2 FQGTGA. With V trimmed by 4 bases and J by 5 bases, 1 base remained unmatched. The CDR3 has 14 amino acids. In DNA form, the CDR3 reads TGTGCCAGCAGCTCGGGACAGGGGACCGGGGAGCTGTTTTTT. Its protein product is CASSSGQGTGELFF.

The genes are TRBV7-9 and TRBJ2-7, with D hard to call. This CDR3 region has 14 residues. Germline CDR1 is SEHNR and CDR2 is FQNEAQ (reference sequence). V was trimmed by 5 bases and J by 2 bases, leaving 13 bases between them. The CDR3 nucleotides are TGTGCCAGCAGCCCCTCCGGTGGGCCCTACGAGCAGTACTTC. It encodes CASSPSGGPYEQYF. Based on the CDR3 plus reference TRBV7-9 and TRBJ2-7, the full variable domain is DTGVSQNPRHKITKRGQNVTFRCDPISEHNRLYWYRQTLGQGPEFLTYFQNEAQLEKSRLLSDRFSAERPKGSFSTLEIQRTEQGDSAMYLCASSPSGGPYEQYFGPGTRLTVT.

V gene TRBV5-6 combines with J gene TRBJ1-6, with D unresolved. V lost 0 bases and J 11 bases, leaving 9 bases between the germline ends. The CDR3 has 13 residues. The germline V gene encodes CDR1 SGHDT and CDR2 YYEEEE. The CDR3 is CASSLGEEPPLHF. DNA of the CDR3: TGTGCCAGCAGCTTGGGTGAGGAACCACCCCTCCACTTT.

The rearrangement uses TRBV7-6 and TRBJ1-4; no firm D call. This CDR3 spans 14 amino acids. V gave up 6 bases and J gave up 8 bases, with 16 bases separating them. CDR1 is SGHVS and CDR2 is FNYEAQ in the germline V gene. Here the CDR3 reads CASSPVPAEEKLFF. CDR3 DNA sequence: TGTGCCAGCAGTCCCGTGCCGGCGGAAGAAAAACTGTTTTTT.

The V call is TRBV11-3, the J call TRBJ2-1; D call uncertain. The CDR3 has 14 residues. Germline lookup yields CDR1 SGHNT and CDR2 YENEEA. Trimming removed 3 bases at V and 0 bases at J, with 6 bases between. The CDR3 nucleotides read TGTGCCAGCAGCTTCACCAGCTCCTACAATGAGCAGTTCTTC. Its translation is CASSFTSSYNEQFF.

This clone was picked up one time. The CDR3 loop is CASSLRGAWGYEQYF. In nucleotides, the CDR3 is TGTGCCAGCAGCTTAAGGGGTGCCTGGGGATACGAGCAGTACTTC. The chain is built from TRBV13 and TRBJ2-7, with D possibly matching TRBD1 (5 bases). The ends were cut back, 2 bases at V and 4 bases at J, with 15 bases in the middle. Germline V gives CDR1 PRHDT, CDR2 FYEKMQ (reference sequence). This CDR3 comprises 15 residues.

The CDR3 sequence: CASSDTGTVTDTQYF. The CDR3 coding sequence is TGTGCCAGCAGCGACACCGGGACAGTCACAGATACGCAGTATTTT. This chain uses TRBV11-3 with TRBJ2-3, with 7 bases lining up with TRBD1. Germline V gene lookup returns CDR1 SGHNT and CDR2 YENEEA. This CDR3 has 15 residues. Trimming removed 5 bases from V and 2 bases from J; junction bases left unmatched: 7.

V is TRBV9 and J is TRBJ1-2; no reliable D call. Germline V gene sequence: CDR1 SGDLS, CDR2 YYNGEE. The V gene lost 4 bases and the J gene lost 4 bases, with 17 bases spanning the gap. The length of the CDR3 is 15 residues. The CDR3 region has the DNA TGTGCCAGCAGCCCCACGCAACCCTGGGCCTATGGCTACACCTTC. Protein product: CASSPTQPWAYGYTF. Filled out from reference TRBV9 and TRBJ1-2, the complete variable domain reads DSGVTQTPKHLITATGQRVTLRCSPRSGDLSVYWYQQSLDQGLQFLIQYYNGEERAKGNILERFSAQQFPDLHSELNLSSLELGDSALYFCASSPTQPWAYGYTFGSGTRLTVV.

The chain is built from TRBV7-3 and TRBJ2-7; 9 bases are shared with TRBD1. The V gene end was trimmed by 5 bases and the J gene end by 1 base; junction bases not matched to a gene: 6. CDR3 size: 15 residues. Germline V gives CDR1 SGHTA, CDR2 FQGTGA. Written as DNA, the CDR3 is TGTGCCAGCAGCAGGGGACAGGGACCTTCCTACGAGCAGTACTTC. This codes for CASSRGQGPSYEQYF. Drawing the rest from reference TRBV7-3 and TRBJ2-7, the complete variable domain is GAGVSQTPSNKVTEKGKYVELRCDPISGHTALYWYRQSLGQGPEFLIYFQGTGAADDSGLPNDRFFAVRPEGSVSTLKIQRTERGDSAVYLCASSRGQGPSYEQYFGPGTRLTVT.

The rearrangement links TRBV28 to TRBJ2-7; 8 bases match TRBD1. CDR1 is MDHEN, CDR2 SYDVKM, per germline. The J segment lost 5 bases and the V segment lost 4 bases, leaving 7 bases of the junction unmatched. The CDR3 contains 14 residues. Here the CDR3 DNA reads TGTGCCAGCAGTTGGACAGGGAGTATCGACGAGCAGTACTTC. Translating gives CASSWTGSIDEQYF.

This chain uses TRBV27 with TRBJ1-2, with 8 bases identical to TRBD1. This CDR3 comprises 14 residues. Germline V lookup: CDR1 MNHEY, CDR2 SMNVEV (reference sequence). Trimming removed 3 bases from V and 6 bases from J; junction bases left unmatched: 6. The CDR3 DNA sequence: TGTGCCAGCAGTTTGGGTAGGACAGGGAATGGCTACACCTTC. It encodes CASSLGRTGNGYTF.

The V and J genes are TRBV4-3 and TRBJ2-2; TRBD1 might be the D (6 bases). V lost 1 base to trimming and J lost 3 bases, with 9 bases between them. The CDR3 spans 15 residues. CDR1 and CDR2 from the germline V gene are LGHNA and YSLEER. This CDR3 is CASSQVKGDTGELFF. In DNA, the CDR3 is TGCGCCAGCAGCCAAGTAAAGGGGGACACCGGGGAGCTGTTTTTT.

The V call is TRBV11-2, the J call TRBJ1-3; no clear D gene. Germline CDR1 is SGHAT and CDR2 is FQNNGV. The CDR3 runs 12 residues. V was clipped by 3 bases and J by 2 bases, with 2 bases between them. For the CDR3, the DNA is TGTGCCAGCAGCTTCGCTGGAAACACCATATATTTT. It specifies CASSFAGNTIYF.

In nucleotides, the CDR3 is TGCGCCAGCAGCCCCGGGCCCGGGGACTATGAGCAGTTCTTC. Protein: CASSPGPGDYEQFF. This rearrangement joins TRBV4-3 to TRBJ2-1, with a possible D match to TRBD2 (6 bases). CDR1 is LGHNA, CDR2 YSLEER, per germline. There are 14 residues in the CDR3. V was pared by 4 bases and J by 8 bases, with 15 bases between.